A selection of T cell receptor beta chains follows, all from one sample in a study of blood T cell repertoires in COVID-19. Sequencing was performed with immunoSEQ multiplex PCR; in TCRdb, only in-frame clones are kept and a portion is missing. This sample has roughly 80,000 clones, with more than 60% found just once. The sample taken for sequencing was peripheral blood. All receptors come from a human donor in a cohort sampled during active COVID-19. The CDR3 runs from the conserved cysteine through the conserved F or W. The D gene is left open where the match is weak. Clone sizes are given selectively: once, few, many, or a class where the clone is expanded.

clone_size j_call d_call v_call cdr3_nt cdr3_aa
few TRBJ1-5 TRBD1 TRBV2 TGTGCCAGCAGCCAGGGACAGGGGGAGCTAGGCCCCCCTTTT CASSQGQGELGPPF
NA TRBJ1-1 NA TRBV7-9 TGTGCCAGCCTCACCCGAGGGTTATCACAAGCTTTCTTT CASLTRGLSQAFF
NA TRBJ2-6 NA TRBV7-3 TGTGCCAGCAGCCCACAGTCCTCTGGGGCCAACGTCCTGACTTTC CASSPQSSGANVLTF
NA TRBJ1-6 TRBD1 TRBV7-9 TGTGCCAGCAGCGACAGACAGGGGCAGGCCCTCCACTTT CASSDRQGQALHF
NA TRBJ1-3 TRBD1 TRBV5-1 TGCGCCAGCAGGAACCCAGGGGGCGGTGGAAACACCATATATTTT CASRNPGGGGNTIYF
NA TRBJ2-3 TRBD2 TRBV30 TGTGCCTGGAGGGCCTGGCGGGGGAGCACAGATACGCAGTATTTT CAWRAWRGSTDTQYF
NA TRBJ1-1 NA TRBV3-1/TRBV3-2 TGTGCCAGCAGCCAAGATCCGGCGGGATACGCTGAAGCTTTCTTT CASSQDPAGYAEAFF
NA TRBJ1-2 TRBD1 TRBV11-2 TGTGCCAGCAGCTTATCGCCGGGACAGGGGGTTGCTGGCTACACCTTC CASSLSPGQGVAGYTF
NA TRBJ2-6 NA TRBV14 TGTGCCAGCAGCAAAGGGCTCTCTGGGGCCAACGTCCTGACTTTC CASSKGLSGANVLTF
NA TRBJ2-6 NA TRBV2 TGTGCCACTACGAGTATGGCTGGGGCCAACGTCCTGACTTTC CATTSMAGANVLTF
NA TRBJ2-1 TRBD2 TRBV2 TGTGCCAGCTGGACTAGCGGGGTCTACAATGAGCAGTTCTTC CASWTSGVYNEQFF
NA TRBJ1-5 NA TRBV2 TGTGCCAGCAGTGTCTTCCAGGGGATTGAGCCCCAGCATTTT CASSVFQGIEPQHF
once TRBJ1-2 NA TRBV2 TGTGCCAGCGCGGCCGGGTTGGACTATGGCTACACCTTC CASAAGLDYGYTF
NA TRBJ2-7 NA TRBV21-1 TGTGCCAGCAGCACCCCGGTAGGGACTCCGAACCCCTACGAGCAGTACTTC CASSTPVGTPNPYEQYF
NA TRBJ2-5 NA TRBV7-9 TGTGCCAGCAGCTTAGCGCGGTTTAGACAGGTGCCTCCAGGGGCCCAGTACTTC CASSLARFRQVPPGAQYF
NA TRBJ2-3 NA TRBV5-1 TGCGCCAGCAGCAGACATCTCGACACAGATACGCAGTATTTT CASSRHLDTDTQYF
NA TRBJ1-6 NA TRBV5-1 TGCGCCAGCAGCGTGACAGAGAATAATTCACCCCTCCACTTT CASSVTENNSPLHF
NA TRBJ1-5 NA TRBV11-1 TGTGCCAGCAGCTTAGCCAGAAACCAGCCCCAGCATTTT CASSLARNQPQHF
once TRBJ2-5 NA TRBV5-6 TGTGCCAGCAGCGGGACCGGGACACCACAAGAGACCCAGTACTTC CASSGTGTPQETQYF
NA TRBJ1-4 NA TRBV2 TGTGCGAGCGGAGGGGTCGCTAATGAAAAACTGTTTTTT CASGGVANEKLFF
once TRBJ2-3 TRBD2 TRBV13 TGTGCCAGCAGCTTGGGTAGCGGGGGTTGGGATACGCAGTATTTT CASSLGSGGWDTQYF
NA TRBJ2-3 TRBD2 TRBV7-2 TGTGCCAGCAGCTTCCGGACTAGCGGGGGGAGAGATACGCAGTATTTT CASSFRTSGGRDTQYF
NA TRBJ2-7 NA TRBV28 TGTGCCAGCTGGGGGGATTTCACAAGCTCCTACGAGCAGTACTTC CASWGDFTSSYEQYF
NA TRBJ1-2 TRBD1 TRBV28 TGTGCCAGCAGTCCGGGACAGGCTAACTATGGCTACACCTTC CASSPGQANYGYTF
NA TRBJ1-6 NA TRBV7-2 TGTGCCAGCAGCCTAATGGCAGGGCTTAATTCACCCCTCCACTTT CASSLMAGLNSPLHF
NA TRBJ1-5 NA TRBV5-1 TGCGCCAGCAGCACGGGGGGGAATCAGCCCCAGCATTTT CASSTGGNQPQHF
once TRBJ2-5 NA TRBV6-5 TGTGCCAGCAGTCCCGGCCAAGAGACCCAGTACTTC CASSPGQETQYF
NA TRBJ2-1 TRBD2 TRBV4-2 TGTGCCAGCAGCCAAGGGGTTGGGAACGGGGGGGCCCCATACAATGAGCAGTTCTTC CASSQGVGNGGAPYNEQFF